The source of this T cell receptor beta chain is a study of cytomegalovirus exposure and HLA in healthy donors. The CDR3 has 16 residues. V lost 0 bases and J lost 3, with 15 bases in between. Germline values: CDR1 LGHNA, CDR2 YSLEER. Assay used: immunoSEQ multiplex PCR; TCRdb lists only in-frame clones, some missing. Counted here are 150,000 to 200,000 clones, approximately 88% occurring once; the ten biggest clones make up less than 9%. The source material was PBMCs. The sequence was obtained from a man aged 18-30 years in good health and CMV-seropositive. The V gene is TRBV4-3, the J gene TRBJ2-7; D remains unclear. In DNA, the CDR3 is TGCGCCAGCAGCCAAGACGTTACCACCCCCAGCTACGAGCAGTACTTC. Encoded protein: CASSQDVTTPSYEQYF.